This T cell receptor (beta chain) originates from a study of shared clonotypes between healthy human individuals. This clone was seen just once. The run depth of the assay was deep. Using immunoSEQ multiplex PCR, the repertoire was profiled, and TCRdb retains in-frame clones only, with some absent. The sample has some 500,000 clones, roughly 95% seen once. None of the donors, who were healthy HIV-negative adults, had recently had acute infections or vaccinations. Looked up from germline, CDR1 is SGHNT and CDR2 is YYREEE (reference sequence). The CDR3 spans 14 residues. Trimming stripped 0 bases from V and 1 base from J, with 7 bases between.

The rearrangement joins TRBV5-4 to TRBJ1-1; D call uncertain. The source is a woman in her twenties or thirties in good health. The sequencing input was naive CD4+ T cells sorted from blood. This sample's subset: CD45RA+ positively selected. The CDR3 nucleotides are TGTGCCAGCAGCTTGGACCCGACGAACACTGAAGCTTTCTTT. It is translated as CASSLDPTNTEAFF. The full variable domain, completed using reference TRBV5-4 and TRBJ1-1, is ETGVTQSPTHLIKTRGQQVTLRCSSQSGHNTVSWYQQALGQGPQFIFQYYREEENGRGNFPPRFSGLQFPNYSSELNVNALELDDSALYLCASSLDPTNTEAFFGQGTRLTVV.